Following are 17 T cell receptor beta chains from one sample sequenced in a study of blood T cell repertoires in COVID-19. Assay used: immunoSEQ multiplex PCR; TCRdb lists only in-frame clones, some missing. Of about 480,000 clones listed, around 87% are singletons. The specimen sequenced was PBMCs or T cells enriched from blood (not recorded which). The origin of the receptors is a woman in her thirties or forties who had recovered from COVID-19.

This clone has a handful of counts. Other DNA sequences of this sample code for an identical CDR3. This chain connects TRBV18 to TRBJ1-5, with D uncertain. Germline loops: CDR1 KGHSH, CDR2 LQKENI. This CDR3 region has 15 residues. V was clipped by 2 bases and J by 1 base, with 9 bases between them. CDR3 region: CASSPLRVSNQPQHF. The CDR3 nucleotides read TGTGCCAGCTCACCATTGCGGGTAAGCAATCAGCCCCAGCATTTT.

CDR3 sequence: CAILPRRDPEGPNEKLFF. CDR3 DNA: TGTGCCATTCTACCCCGGAGGGACCCCGAAGGACCTAATGAAAAACTGTTTTTT. The V and J genes are TRBV19 and TRBJ1-4; possibly TRBD1 for D (5 bases). Germline CDR1 and CDR2: LNHDA and SQIVND (reference sequence). CDR3 length equals 18 residues. Trimming removed 10 bases at V and 3 bases at J, with 27 bases between.

The chain recombines TRBV6-2 or TRBV6-3 with TRBJ2-7; 9 bases align to TRBD2. The CDR3 length is 16 residues. V lost 6 bases and J lost 3; bases outside the gene matches: 12. Per germline, CDR1 MNHEY and CDR2 SVGEGT. CDR3 residues: CASSPLGSGSDYEQYF. In DNA, the CDR3 is TGTGCCAGCAGCCCCCTTGGTAGCGGGAGCGACTACGAGCAGTACTTC.

This clone was observed a handful of times. The rearrangement uses TRBV2 and TRBJ1-1; weak D call: TRBD1 (5 bases). This CDR3 comprises 13 residues. V was cut by 0 bases and J by 4 bases, with 6 bases left in between. Germline CDR1 is SNHLY and CDR2 is FYNNEI. CDR3 DNA: TGTGCCAGCAGTGAAGCGGGGGGCACTGAAGCTTTCTTT. Translating gives CASSEAGGTEAFF.

V is TRBV2 and J is TRBJ2-7; TRBD2 aligns across 8 bases. Germline V gives CDR1 SNHLY, CDR2 FYNNEI. The ends lost 0 bases at V and 6 bases at J; junction bases unmatched: 4. This CDR3 is 14 amino acids long. CDR3 nucleotides: TGTGCCAGCAGTGAAGCGGTCCGGGGGGGCGAGCAGTACTTC. This sequence encodes CASSEAVRGGEQYF.

The chain links TRBV15 to TRBJ2-7, with D perhaps TRBD2 (6 bases). CDR1 is LNHNV, CDR2 YYDKDF, per germline (reference sequence). Trimming removed 7 bases at V and 0 bases at J, with 16 bases between. This CDR3 comprises 15 residues. CDR3 residues: CATKSPRGASYEQYF. Here the CDR3 DNA reads TGTGCCACCAAAAGCCCGCGGGGAGCCTCCTACGAGCAGTACTTC.

The sample holds a few counts of this clone. The rearrangement joins TRBV7-9 to TRBJ1-3, with TRBD1 matching 7 bases. Germline CDR1 SEHNR, CDR2 FQNEAQ (reference sequence). J was trimmed by 3 bases and V by 2 bases; bases with no gene match: 4. CDR3 length: 15 amino acids. This CDR3 is CASSLSTGSGNTIYF. The CDR3 DNA reads TGTGCCAGCAGCTTATCGACAGGGAGTGGAAACACCATATATTTT.

V usage is TRBV7-2 and J usage is TRBJ1-2, with D unclear. The CDR3 totals 13 residues. The germline V gene encodes CDR1 SGHTA and CDR2 FQGNSA. V was pared by 2 bases and J by 3 bases, with 7 bases between. The CDR3 region is CASSLKPDYGYTF. The CDR3 DNA reads as TGTGCCAGCAGCTTAAAACCGGACTATGGCTACACCTTC.

The chain uses TRBV11-3 and TRBJ2-5; TRBD2 agrees at 8 bases. Looked up from germline, CDR1 is SGHNT and CDR2 is YENEEA. V trimming: 0 bases; J trimming: 5 bases; junction bases outside the gene matches: 11. This CDR3 has 17 residues. CDR3 sequence (DNA): TGTGCCAGCAGCTTAGATCGAAGCGGGAGAAAGACGGAGACCCAGTACTTC. This gives the protein CASSLDRSGRKTETQYF.

This rearrangement joins TRBV30 to TRBJ1-6, with D tentatively TRBD1 (5 bases). Per the germline V gene, CDR1 is GTSNPN and CDR2 is SVGIG (reference sequence). The CDR3 contains 17 residues. The germline V and J ends were trimmed by 3 bases and 0 bases, with 15 bases remaining between them. CDR3 protein: CAWSPNGGSSYNSPLHF. In DNA, the CDR3 is TGTGCCTGGAGCCCTAACGGGGGGAGCTCCTATAATTCACCCCTCCACTTT.

This clone was seen only once. The chain employs TRBV7-2 and TRBJ2-7; maybe TRBD2 (5 bases). V shed 3 bases and J shed 1 base, with 16 bases lying between them. Germline CDR1 reads SGHTA; CDR2 reads FQGNSA. CDR3 length: 16 residues. The CDR3 coding sequence is TGTGCCAGCAGCTTTAGCGACCTCCGGTTGTCCTACGAGCAGTACTTC. It translates to CASSFSDLRLSYEQYF.

The chain employs TRBV4-3 and TRBJ1-1; D gene unclear. The CDR3 covers 16 residues. Germline CDR1 and CDR2: LGHNA and YSLEER. V dropped 0 bases and J dropped 3 bases, with 14 bases sitting between them. The chain's CDR3 is CASSQDPGRLYTEAFF. The CDR3 coding sequence is TGCGCCAGCAGCCAAGATCCGGGGAGGCTATACACTGAAGCTTTCTTT.

V is TRBV2 and J is TRBJ2-3, with 7 positions matching TRBD2. The V gene's germline CDR1 is SNHLY and CDR2 FYNNEI. J lost 0 bases, V lost 10 bases, and 19 bases had no gene match. CDR3 length: 18 residues. CDR3 DNA: TGTGCCACACCTAAAACTGGGACTAAACCGCCTAGCACAGATACGCAGTATTTT. This encodes CATPKTGTKPPSTDTQYF. Combining the CDR3 with reference TRBV2 and TRBJ2-3 gives the whole variable domain EPEVTQTPSHQVTQMGQEVILRCVPISNHLYFYWYRQILGQKVEFLVSFYNNEISEKSEIFDDQFSVERPDGSNFTLKIRSTKLEDSAMYFCATPKTGTKPPSTDTQYFGPGTRLTVL.

The CDR3 nucleotides read TGTGCCAGCAGTGACAGGGGGCCCGGAACTAATGAAAAACTGTTTTTT. This encodes CASSDRGPGTNEKLFF. The rearrangement joins TRBV6-1 to TRBJ1-4; 8 positions agree with TRBD1. The CDR3 is 16 residues long. V lost 3 bases, J lost 1 base, and 4 bases stayed unmatched. Germline V gene sequence: CDR1 MNHNS, CDR2 SASEGT.

V is TRBV27 and J is TRBJ1-2; perhaps TRBD1 as D (5 bases). CDR1 and CDR2 (germline): MNHEY, SMNVEV (reference sequence). V was trimmed by 3 bases and J by 8 bases, leaving 22 bases between them. The CDR3 has 16 amino acids. As DNA, the CDR3 is TGTGCCAGCAGTTTTGGGGCAGCCGATATAGGAGAAGGCTACACCTTC. This encodes CASSFGAADIGEGYTF.

This chain links TRBV6-5 with TRBJ2-5; D possibly corresponds to TRBD1 (6 bases). With 6 bases removed from V and 5 bases from J, the gap between germline ends came to 19 bases. The CDR3 is 15 residues long. Germline CDR1 MNHEY, CDR2 SVGAGI. CDR3 coding DNA: TGTGCCAGCAGCACTCCGGCAGGGGCCGGGGAGACCCAGTACTTC. This codes for CASSTPAGAGETQYF.

Regarding this clone: Other DNA sequences in this specimen translate into the identical CDR3. The V gene is TRBV3-1 (or the pseudogene TRBV3-2), the J gene TRBJ1-1; a weak D match, TRBD1 (6 bases). V was trimmed by 1 base and J by 4 bases, leaving 7 bases between them. The CDR3 covers 13 residues. Germline V gene lookup returns CDR1 LGHDT and CDR2 YNNKEL (reference sequence). CDR3 bases: TGTGCCAGCAGCCAAGGAGGGGGCACTGAAGCTTTCTTT. This sequence encodes CASSQGGGTEAFF.